A selection of T cell receptor beta chains follows, all from one sample in a study of T cells in Graves' hyperthyroidism and ophthalmopathy. From the multiplex PCR reads, TCRdb called clonotypes with MiXCR, one entry per CDR3 protein. The data show over 200,000 distinct CDR3 sequences, with roughly 15% seen just once and less than 15% held by the top ten. Sequencing was performed on blood. The receptors here all came from a woman aged 40 to 55 with Graves' hyperthyroidism that later progressed to Graves' ophthalmopathy. CDR3s include the opening cysteine and the closing phenylalanine or tryptophan. The size field is filled for only some rows; it gives once, few, many or a size class.

many,TRBV20-1,TRBJ2-3,CSADGLAGAGNPDTQYF
many,TRBV6-5,TRBJ2-6,CASSYSPSGGLSGANVLTF
many,TRBV28,TRBJ1-3,CASSRGHWSARNTIYF
few,TRBV28,TRBJ2-3,CASSLGTGGLAGKNTDTQYF
many,TRBV29-1,TRBJ2-3,CSAVKGSLKGDTQYF
many,TRBV10-3,TRBJ1-3,CAISEYGVNSGNTIYF
many,TRBV29-1,TRBJ2-3,CSVEDRLAGLSTDTQYF
many,TRBV6-1,TRBJ2-1,CASSLLLAGGSYNEQFF
many,TRBV6-1,TRBJ2-7,CASSDRGPTYEQYF
many,TRBV28,TRBJ2-7,CASSLGGVSSYEQYF
many,TRBV10-3,TRBJ2-7,CAISDIAGGPHEQYF
.,TRBV27,TRBJ2-1,CASSSGTSGRSREQFF
many,TRBV20-1,TRBJ2-1,CSARTRLAQGQFF
many,TRBV2,TRBJ1-5,CASSVRGRQPQHF
many,TRBV28,TRBJ2-7,CASSSYRGSYEQYF
many,TRBV10-3,TRBJ1-1,CATRYEGTEAFF
many,TRBV7-9,TRBJ2-5,CASTLTGVQETQYF
.,TRBV18,TRBJ2-4,CASSPPGRGTSGNIQYF
few,TRBV20-1,TRBJ2-3,CSARLGDTQYF
once,TRBV11-2,TRBJ2-3,CASSLDGSGSWTDTQYF
.,TRBV11-2,TRBJ1-2,CASSLGARYGYTF
many,TRBV7-2,TRBJ2-7,CASSLFARLAGSQYEQYF
many,TRBV9,TRBJ2-3,CASSEGTGGTDTQYF
.,TRBV28,TRBJ1-5,CASSSGFNQPQHF
many,TRBV7-2,TRBJ1-6,CASSLVSLFGSPLHF
many,TRBV5-6,TRBJ2-1,CASSLRGYEQFF
many,TRBV11-2,TRBJ1-3,CASSGEGGNTIYF